The 6 T cell receptor beta chains below all came from one sample that was sequenced in a study of early stage breast cancer tumors. Sequencing used immunoSEQ multiplex PCR; TCRdb keeps in-frame clones, though not all of them. In the table there are thousands of clones, 70% to 85% of which are singletons. The sample taken for sequencing was normal breast tissue next to the tumor. The receptors here all came from a person between 55 and 69 years old with breast cancer.

The J gene is TRBJ1-2, the V gene TRBV7-9, with unresolved D. CDR1 and CDR2 (germline): SEHNR, FQNEAQ (reference sequence). This CDR3 is 14 amino acids long. The V end was cut by 2 bases, the J end by 8 bases, with 15 bases between. The CDR3 is CASSLSGGSRGYTF. DNA for the CDR3: TGTGCCAGCAGCTTATCGGGTGGATCTCGGGGCTACACCTTC.

The chain joins TRBV2 to TRBJ1-2, with TRBD1 matching 9 bases. V lost 10 bases and J lost 6; bases outside the gene matches: 12. The CDR3 is made up of 14 amino acids. The germline V gene has CDR1 SNHLY and CDR2 FYNNEI. CDR3 nucleotide sequence: TGTGCCACCGACCGGGACAGGGTATTTGATGGCTACACCTTC. It translates to CATDRDRVFDGYTF. The full variable domain, in which reference TRBV2 and TRBJ1-2 provide the parts outside the CDR3, is EPEVTQTPSHQVTQMGQEVILRCVPISNHLYFYWYRQILGQKVEFLVSFYNNEISEKSEIFDDQFSVERPDGSNFTLKIRSTKLEDSAMYFCATDRDRVFDGYTFGSGTRLTVV.

The chain joins TRBV2 to TRBJ2-3; D gene unclear. V was shortened by 8 bases and J by 4 bases, with 10 bases between the two germline ends. The CDR3 sequence is 12 residues long. Germline V gene data show CDR1 as SNHLY and CDR2 as FYNNEI. CDR3 in DNA: TGTGCCAGCGGGCAGAACCCAGATACGCAGTATTTT. It is translated as CASGQNPDTQYF.

As DNA, the CDR3 is TGTGCCAGCAGCTCCTGGATCGGTGAAGCTTTCTTT. Translating it yields CASSSWIGEAFF. The rearrangement joins TRBV7-8 to TRBJ1-1; D uncertain. CDR1 is SGHVS, CDR2 FQNEAQ, per germline. This CDR3 is 12 amino acids long. V gave up 4 bases and J gave up 7 bases, with 10 bases separating them.

V and J are TRBV6-6 and TRBJ2-1; no clear D gene. The CDR3 spans 13 residues. Trimming shortened V by 8 bases and J by 5 bases, and 13 bases separated the two germline ends. Germline V gives CDR1 MNHNY, CDR2 SVGAGI (reference sequence). As DNA, the CDR3 is TGTGCCAGCTGTCCCCGACGCGACAATGAGCAGTTCTTC. Translated: CASCPRRDNEQFF.

V gene TRBV5-1 combines with J gene TRBJ1-5; D may be TRBD1 (5 bases). The CDR3 totals 16 residues. With 2 bases removed from V and 3 bases from J, the gap between germline ends came to 15 bases. Germline CDR1 is SGHRS and CDR2 is YFSETQ. The CDR3 is CASSLGAGDDNQPQHF. The CDR3 bases are TGCGCCAGCAGCTTAGGTGCGGGGGATGACAATCAGCCCCAGCATTTT.